This T cell receptor (beta chain) was profiled in a study of T cell repertoires in cytomegalovirus infection. Study-level findings and limits: Cumulative frequency of public TCR beta families picked out carriers of CMV plus the relevant HLA.

The CDR3 loop spans 14 amino acids. V lost 0 bases and J lost 7, with 13 bases in between. CDR1 and CDR2 from the germline V gene are SGHDN and FVKESK. MiXCR, applied by TCRdb to the reads, yields one record per CDR3 protein. Of about 260,000 distinct CDR3 sequences listed, around 9% were seen once; the top ten hold roughly 15%. This clonotype was counted at least ten times. Its specificity is unknown. The TCR comes from a human donor in good health (CMV status not recorded). Some clones in this sample may be carry-over from other donors' samples. The sequenced material came from PBMCs. The chain links TRBV14 to TRBJ2-7; D not resolved. The CDR3 region has the DNA TGTGCCAGCAGCCAAGATCAAACCCTCGGGGAGCAGTACTTC. Encoded protein: CASSQDQTLGEQYF.